Listed here is a single T cell receptor (beta chain). This entry comes from a study of blood T cell repertoires in COVID-19. Repertoires were generated with immunoSEQ multiplex PCR, while TCRdb's copy carries only in-frame clones and drops some. Of over 150,000 clones in the sample, under 80% were seen once. This CDR3 has 19 amino acids. V trimming: 1 base; J trimming: 2 bases; junction bases outside the gene matches: 10. Germline loops: CDR1 MDHEN, CDR2 SYDVKM. The specimen was peripheral blood. This TCR came from a woman aged 50 to 65 with acute or convalescent COVID-19. The chain carries TRBV28 and TRBJ2-3, with TRBD1 identical over 12 bases. The CDR3 DNA reads as TGTGCCAGCAGTTTATCAGTCGGGGGGACAGGGGGCTTCACAGATACGCAGTATTTT. It specifies CASSLSVGGTGGFTDTQYF. The full variable domain, its missing parts supplied by reference TRBV28 and TRBJ2-3, is DVKVTQSSRYLVKRTGEKVFLECVQDMDHENMFWYRQDPGLGLRLIYFSYDVKMKEKGDIPEGYSVSREKKERFSLILESASTNQTSMYLCASSLSVGGTGGFTDTQYFGPGTRLTVL.